The text below deals with one T cell receptor (beta chain). This sample is drawn from a study of identifying expanded T cells in peripheral blood. The data were produced by immunoSEQ multiplex PCR, yet TCRdb's version contains in-frame clones alone and is incomplete. Of about 100,000 clones detected, roughly 89% appear once; the ten largest clones hold around 15%. The clonotype was recovered from a person aged 18 to 70 in good health. What was sequenced was blood.

Here the CDR3 reads CASSPQGAQETQYF. The CDR3 DNA is TGTGCCAGCAGCCCACAGGGGGCACAAGAGACCCAGTACTTC. The rearrangement links TRBV6-5 to TRBJ2-5; 9 bases match TRBD1. The CDR3 is made up of 14 amino acids. Germline assignment: CDR1 MNHEY and CDR2 SVGAGI. V gave up 6 bases and J gave up 2 bases; unmatched junction bases: 4.